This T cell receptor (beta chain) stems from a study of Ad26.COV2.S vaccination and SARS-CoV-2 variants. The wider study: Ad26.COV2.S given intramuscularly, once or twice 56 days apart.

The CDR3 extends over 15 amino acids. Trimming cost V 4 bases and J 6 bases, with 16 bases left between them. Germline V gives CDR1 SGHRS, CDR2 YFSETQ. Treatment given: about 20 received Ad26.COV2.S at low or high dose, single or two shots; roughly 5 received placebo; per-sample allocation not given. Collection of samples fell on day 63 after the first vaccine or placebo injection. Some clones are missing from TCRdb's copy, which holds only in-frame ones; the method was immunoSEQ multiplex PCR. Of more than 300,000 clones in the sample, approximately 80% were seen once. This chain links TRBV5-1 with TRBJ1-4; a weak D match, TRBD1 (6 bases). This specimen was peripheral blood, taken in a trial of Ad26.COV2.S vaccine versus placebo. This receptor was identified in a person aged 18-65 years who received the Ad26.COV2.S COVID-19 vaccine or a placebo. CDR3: CASSATGTLDEKLFF. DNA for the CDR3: TGCGCCAGCAGCGCGACAGGAACCCTAGATGAAAAACTGTTTTTT.